What follows are 10 T cell receptor beta chains derived from one specimen sequenced in a study of PD-L1 blockade in urothelial cancer. Time point: peripheral blood 6 weeks after treatment start. Repertoires were generated with immunoSEQ multiplex PCR, while TCRdb's copy carries only in-frame clones and drops some. The sample comprises approximately 79,000 clones, around 93% of which are singletons, and approximately 0.89% rests with the top ten. The sample consisted of PBMCs, taken around atezolizumab (anti-PD-L1) treatment. The receptor set was obtained from a woman of 80 years or more with urothelial cancer.

The rearrangement uses TRBV28 and TRBJ2-1; 8 nucleotides agree with TRBD2. Germline V CDR1 and CDR2: MDHEN, SYDVKM. The CDR3 has 13 residues. The trim removed 6 bases at V and 2 bases at J, leaving 0 bases unmatched. The CDR3 spells CASSGRAYNEQFF. For the CDR3, the DNA is TGTGCCAGCAGCGGGAGGGCCTACAATGAGCAGTTCTTC.

This clone has only one observation. The chain recombines TRBV30 with TRBJ2-3; no definite D call. V lost 2 bases and J 2 bases, leaving 11 bases between the germline ends. Germline V lookup: CDR1 GTSNPN, CDR2 SVGIG (reference sequence). The CDR3 sequence is 14 residues long. This CDR3 is CAWSRQKNTDTQYF. CDR3 DNA sequence: TGTGCCTGGAGTCGTCAGAAAAACACAGATACGCAGTATTTT.

The chain employs TRBV2 and TRBJ2-1, with TRBD2 matching over 8 bases. The length of the CDR3 is 14 residues. Trimming removed 6 bases from V and 4 bases from J; junction bases left unmatched: 5. Per germline, CDR1 SNHLY and CDR2 FYNNEI. For the CDR3, the DNA is TGTGCCAGCAGCGGGACTAGACATTACAATGAGCAGTTCTTC. It specifies CASSGTRHYNEQFF.

This clone was seen just once. The V gene is TRBV6-1, the J gene TRBJ2-1; 13 positions agree with TRBD2. Trimming cost V 2 bases and J 6 bases; bases outside gene matches: 10. There are 18 residues in the CDR3. Germline V gene data show CDR1 as MNHNS and CDR2 as SASEGT. The CDR3 DNA reads TGTGCCAGCAGTGAAAAGCGTCACACTAGCGGGAGGGCCAATGAGCAGTTCTTC. As protein: CASSEKRHTSGRANEQFF.

This rearrangement joins TRBV5-4 to TRBJ2-3; D uncertain. Germline V gives CDR1 SGHNT, CDR2 YYREEE (reference sequence). V lost 0 bases and J 5 bases, leaving 7 bases between the germline ends. The length of the CDR3 is 13 residues. CDR3 loop: CASSLEALDTQYF. The CDR3, as DNA: TGTGCCAGCAGCTTGGAAGCGTTAGATACGCAGTATTTT.

The chain has TRBV5-6 and TRBJ2-7; TRBD2 matches 8 bases. The V gene's germline CDR1 is SGHDT and CDR2 YYEEEE. The CDR3 sequence is 18 residues long. Germline trimming cut 0 bases from V and 6 bases from J; bases unmatched to any gene: 17. CDR3 region: CASSLAGVRLAGQGEQYF. CDR3 coding DNA: TGTGCCAGCAGCTTGGCCGGAGTGCGCCTAGCGGGCCAGGGCGAGCAGTACTTC.

This chain connects TRBV7-8 to TRBJ1-3; tentatively, D is TRBD1 (5 bases). V dropped 3 bases and J dropped 0 bases, with 9 bases sitting between them. Germline CDR1 SGHVS, CDR2 FQNEAQ. The length of the CDR3 is 15 residues. CDR3: CASSFSGNSGNTIYF. CDR3 coding DNA: TGTGCCAGCAGCTTCTCAGGGAACTCTGGAAACACCATATATTTT. Looking up the rest from reference TRBV7-8 and TRBJ1-3 gives the full variable domain: GAGVSQSPRYKVAKRGQDVALRCDPISGHVSLFWYQQALGQGPEFLTYFQNEAQLDKSGLPSDRFFAERPEGSVSTLKIQRTQQEDSAVYLCASSFSGNSGNTIYFGEGSWLTVV.

The chain carries TRBV6-1 and TRBJ1-4; 7 positions agree with TRBD1. Germline CDR1 MNHNS, CDR2 SASEGT. The CDR3 sequence is 14 residues long. J lost 5 bases, V lost 6 bases, and 6 bases had no gene match. CDR3 nucleotides: TGTGCCAGCAGATTGGAGACAGGGAATGAAAAACTGTTTTTT. Residues: CASRLETGNEKLFF.

This clone is a singleton in its sample. The rearrangement links TRBV27 to TRBJ1-2; D is uncertain. Per germline, CDR1 MNHEY and CDR2 SMNVEV (reference sequence). The CDR3 covers 10 residues. Trimming removed 4 bases at V and 8 bases at J, with 5 bases between. CDR3 nucleotides: TGTGCCAGCAGTTCCGGGGGCTACACCTTC. Translated: CASSSGGYTF.

The chain carries TRBV6-1 and TRBJ1-4; possible D gene TRBD1, 6 bases. The CDR3 has 15 amino acids. Trimming pared 10 bases from V and 0 bases from J, leaving 15 bases between. CDR1 and CDR2 (germline): MNHNS, SASEGT. CDR3 coding DNA: TGTGCCACCTCGACAGGACTTACAACTAATGAAAAACTGTTTTTT. It translates to CATSTGLTTNEKLFF.